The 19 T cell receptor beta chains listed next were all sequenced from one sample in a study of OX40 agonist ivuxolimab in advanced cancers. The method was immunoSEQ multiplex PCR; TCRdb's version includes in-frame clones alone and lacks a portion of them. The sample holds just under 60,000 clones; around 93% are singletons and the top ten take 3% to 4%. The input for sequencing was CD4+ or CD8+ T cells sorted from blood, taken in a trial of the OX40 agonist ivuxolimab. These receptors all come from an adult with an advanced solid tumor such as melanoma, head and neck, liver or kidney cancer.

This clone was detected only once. Written as DNA, the CDR3 is TGTGCCAGCAGCCCCCTCGGGGGATTAGCGGGACTTGATACGCAGTATTTT. It yields the protein CASSPLGGLAGLDTQYF. V and J are TRBV7-2 and TRBJ2-3, with TRBD2 matching 8 bases. CDR1 and CDR2 (germline): SGHTA, FQGNSA. The CDR3 length is 17 residues. The junction had 16 bases not matched to a gene; V was cut back by 5 bases and J by 6 bases.

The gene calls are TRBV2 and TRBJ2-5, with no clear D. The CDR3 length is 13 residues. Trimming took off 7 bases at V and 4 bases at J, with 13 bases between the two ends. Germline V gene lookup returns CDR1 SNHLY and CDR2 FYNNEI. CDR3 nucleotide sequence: TGTGCCAGCACCCGCGGATCGGGAGAGACCCAGTACTTC. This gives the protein CASTRGSGETQYF.

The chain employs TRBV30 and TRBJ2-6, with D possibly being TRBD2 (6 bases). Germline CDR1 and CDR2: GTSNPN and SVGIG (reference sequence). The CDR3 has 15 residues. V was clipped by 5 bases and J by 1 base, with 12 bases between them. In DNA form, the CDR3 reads TGTGCCTGGTCCGGGGAGGCGTCTGGGGCCAACGTCCTGACTTTC. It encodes CAWSGEASGANVLTF.

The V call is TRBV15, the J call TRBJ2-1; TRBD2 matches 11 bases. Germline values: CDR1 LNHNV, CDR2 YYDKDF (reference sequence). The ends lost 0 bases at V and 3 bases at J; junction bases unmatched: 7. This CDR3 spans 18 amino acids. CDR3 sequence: CATSRDTSGSVVYNEQFF. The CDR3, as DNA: TGTGCCACCAGCAGAGATACTAGCGGGAGTGTAGTCTACAATGAGCAGTTCTTC.

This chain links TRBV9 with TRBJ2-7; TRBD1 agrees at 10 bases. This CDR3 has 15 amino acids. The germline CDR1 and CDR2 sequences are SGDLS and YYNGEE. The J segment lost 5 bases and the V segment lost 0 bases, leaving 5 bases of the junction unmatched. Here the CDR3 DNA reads TGTGCCAGCAGCGTAGGGGTCGGGACAGGGGACGAGCAGTACTTC. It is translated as CASSVGVGTGDEQYF.

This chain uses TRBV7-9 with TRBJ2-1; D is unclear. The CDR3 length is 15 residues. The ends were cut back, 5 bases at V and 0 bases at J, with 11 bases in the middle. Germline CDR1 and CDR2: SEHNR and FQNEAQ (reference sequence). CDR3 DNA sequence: TGTGCCAGCAGCAACTTCTATTCCTCCTACAATGAGCAGTTCTTC. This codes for CASSNFYSSYNEQFF.

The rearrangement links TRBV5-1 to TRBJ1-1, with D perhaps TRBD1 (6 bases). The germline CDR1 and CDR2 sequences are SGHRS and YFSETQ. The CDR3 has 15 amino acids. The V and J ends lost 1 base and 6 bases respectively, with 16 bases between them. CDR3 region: CASSLLGGEGAEAFF. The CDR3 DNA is TGCGCCAGCAGCTTGTTGGGGGGCGAGGGAGCTGAAGCTTTCTTT.

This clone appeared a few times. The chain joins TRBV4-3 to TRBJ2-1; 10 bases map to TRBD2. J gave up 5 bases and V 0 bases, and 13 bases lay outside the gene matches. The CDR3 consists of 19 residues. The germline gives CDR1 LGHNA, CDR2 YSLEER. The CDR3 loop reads CASSQDLGLAGDGDNEQFF. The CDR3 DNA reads TGCGCCAGCAGCCAAGATTTGGGGCTAGCGGGAGATGGAGACAATGAGCAGTTCTTC.

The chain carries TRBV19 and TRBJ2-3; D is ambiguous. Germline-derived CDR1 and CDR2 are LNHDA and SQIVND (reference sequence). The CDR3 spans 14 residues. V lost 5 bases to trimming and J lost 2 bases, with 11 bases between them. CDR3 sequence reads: CASSFANPTDTQYF. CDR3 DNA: TGTGCCAGTAGTTTTGCCAATCCCACAGATACGCAGTATTTT.

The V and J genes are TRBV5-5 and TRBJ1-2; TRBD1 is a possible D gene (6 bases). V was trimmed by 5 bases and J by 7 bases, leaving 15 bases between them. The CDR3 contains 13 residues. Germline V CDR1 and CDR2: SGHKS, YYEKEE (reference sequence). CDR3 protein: CASSRGSAIGYTF. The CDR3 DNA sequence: TGTGCCAGCAGTAGGGGGTCGGCTATTGGCTACACCTTC.

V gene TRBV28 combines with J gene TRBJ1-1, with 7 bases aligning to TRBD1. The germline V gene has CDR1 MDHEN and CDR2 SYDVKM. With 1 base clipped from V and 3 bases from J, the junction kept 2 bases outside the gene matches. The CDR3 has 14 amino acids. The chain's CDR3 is CASSLYQGDTEAFF. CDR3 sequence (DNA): TGTGCCAGCAGTTTATATCAGGGGGACACTGAAGCTTTCTTT.

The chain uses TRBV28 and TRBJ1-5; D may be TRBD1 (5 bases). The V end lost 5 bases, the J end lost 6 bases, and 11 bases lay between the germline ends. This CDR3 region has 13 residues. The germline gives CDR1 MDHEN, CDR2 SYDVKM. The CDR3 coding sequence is TGTGCCAGCAGTCCCAGACAGATTCAGCCCCAGCATTTT. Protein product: CASSPRQIQPQHF. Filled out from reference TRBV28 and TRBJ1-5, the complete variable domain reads DVKVTQSSRYLVKRTGEKVFLECVQDMDHENMFWYRQDPGLGLRLIYFSYDVKMKEKGDIPEGYSVSREKKERFSLILESASTNQTSMYLCASSPRQIQPQHFGDGTRLSIL.

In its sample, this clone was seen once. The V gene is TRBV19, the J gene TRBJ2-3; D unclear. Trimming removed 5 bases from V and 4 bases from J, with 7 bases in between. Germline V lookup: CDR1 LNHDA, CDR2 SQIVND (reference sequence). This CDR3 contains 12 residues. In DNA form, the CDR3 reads TGTGCCAGTAGTGGTGGGGCAGATACGCAGTATTTT. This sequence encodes CASSGGADTQYF.

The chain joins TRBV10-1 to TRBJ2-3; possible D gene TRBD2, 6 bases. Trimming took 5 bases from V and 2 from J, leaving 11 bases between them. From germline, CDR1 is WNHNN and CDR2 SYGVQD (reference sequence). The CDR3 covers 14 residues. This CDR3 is CASSYSDYTDTQYF. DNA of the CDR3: TGCGCCAGCAGTTATTCGGACTACACAGATACGCAGTATTTT.

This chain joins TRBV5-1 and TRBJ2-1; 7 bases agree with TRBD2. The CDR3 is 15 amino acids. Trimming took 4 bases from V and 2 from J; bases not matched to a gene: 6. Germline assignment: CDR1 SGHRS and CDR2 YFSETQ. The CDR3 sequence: CASSNWEGPYNEQFF. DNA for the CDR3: TGCGCCAGCAGCAATTGGGAGGGCCCCTACAATGAGCAGTTCTTC.

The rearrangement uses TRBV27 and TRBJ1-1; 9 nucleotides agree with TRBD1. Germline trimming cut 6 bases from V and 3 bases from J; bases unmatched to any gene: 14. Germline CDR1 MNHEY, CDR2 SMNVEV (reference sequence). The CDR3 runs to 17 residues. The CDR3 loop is CASRQNRGRVLDTEAFF. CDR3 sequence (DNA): TGTGCCAGCAGGCAAAACAGGGGGCGCGTTTTGGACACTGAAGCTTTCTTT.

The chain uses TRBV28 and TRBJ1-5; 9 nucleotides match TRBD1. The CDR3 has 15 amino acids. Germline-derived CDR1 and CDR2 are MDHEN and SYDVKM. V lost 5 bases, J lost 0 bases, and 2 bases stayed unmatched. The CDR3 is CASSRTGDSNQPQHF. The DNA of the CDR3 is TGTGCCAGCAGTAGGACAGGGGATAGCAATCAGCCCCAGCATTTT. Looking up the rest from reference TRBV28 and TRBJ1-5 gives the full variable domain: DVKVTQSSRYLVKRTGEKVFLECVQDMDHENMFWYRQDPGLGLRLIYFSYDVKMKEKGDIPEGYSVSREKKERFSLILESASTNQTSMYLCASSRTGDSNQPQHFGDGTRLSIL.

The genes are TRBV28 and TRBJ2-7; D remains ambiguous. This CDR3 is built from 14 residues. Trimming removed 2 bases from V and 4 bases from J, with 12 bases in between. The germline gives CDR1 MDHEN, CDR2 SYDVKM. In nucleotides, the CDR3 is TGTGCCAGCAGTTTAGTGGAAAGGAAATACGAGCAGTACTTC. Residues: CASSLVERKYEQYF.

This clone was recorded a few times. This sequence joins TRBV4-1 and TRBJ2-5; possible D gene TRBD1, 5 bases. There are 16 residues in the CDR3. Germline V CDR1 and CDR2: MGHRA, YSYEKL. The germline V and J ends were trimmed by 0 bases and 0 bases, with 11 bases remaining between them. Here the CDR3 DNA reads TGCGCCAGCAGCCAAGATAATCAGGGCGACCAAGAGACCCAGTACTTC. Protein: CASSQDNQGDQETQYF.